This T cell receptor (beta chain) was recovered during a study of T cells after yellow fever vaccination. Across the whole study: Preparation used SMART-Seq v4 Ultra Low Input for the low-cell-number fractions.

In making TCR cDNA, 5'RACE template switching added a universal primer site and UMIs to it. TCRdb processed the 5' RACE reads anew with MiXCR; each CDR3 protein has one entry. Of roughly 340,000 distinct CDR3 sequences listed, 8.7% are singletons. CDR3 length: 12 residues. Trimming pared 5 bases from V and 6 bases from J, leaving 7 bases between. CDR1 and CDR2 (germline): LNHDA, SQIVND (reference sequence). Study-wide findings and caveats: Clonotypes appearing in both CD4 and CD8 compartments existed, and their share was small. Peak timing came faster in the weaker secondary response, day 5 versus 15.

This clonotype was seen a handful of times. The antigen remains undetermined. The receptor was isolated from a man between 18 and 35 years old who received the YFV17D yellow fever vaccine. The sequencing here drew on PBMCs, taken on the day of the first yellow fever vaccination. The chain carries TRBV19 and TRBJ2-2, with D hard to call. DNA of the CDR3: TGTGCCAGTAGTTTGGATTCCGGGGAGCTGTTTTTT. Protein: CASSLDSGELFF.